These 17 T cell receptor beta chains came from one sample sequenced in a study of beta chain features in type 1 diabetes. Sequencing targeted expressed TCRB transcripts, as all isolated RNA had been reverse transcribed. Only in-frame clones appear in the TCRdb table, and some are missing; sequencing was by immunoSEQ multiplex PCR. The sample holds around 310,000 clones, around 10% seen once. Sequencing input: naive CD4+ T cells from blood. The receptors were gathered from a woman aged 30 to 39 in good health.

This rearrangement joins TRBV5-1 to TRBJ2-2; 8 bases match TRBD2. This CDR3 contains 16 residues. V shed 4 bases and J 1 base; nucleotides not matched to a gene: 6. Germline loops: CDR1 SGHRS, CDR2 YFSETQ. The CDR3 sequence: CASSLTSGLNTGELFF. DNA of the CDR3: TGCGCCAGCAGCCTTACTAGCGGACTGAACACCGGGGAGCTGTTTTTT. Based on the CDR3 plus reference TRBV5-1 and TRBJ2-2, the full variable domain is KAGVTQTPRYLIKTRGQQVTLSCSPISGHRSVSWYQQTPGQGLQFLFEYFSETQRNKGNFPGRFSGRQFSNSRSEMNVSTLELGDSALYLCASSLTSGLNTGELFFGEGSRLTVL.

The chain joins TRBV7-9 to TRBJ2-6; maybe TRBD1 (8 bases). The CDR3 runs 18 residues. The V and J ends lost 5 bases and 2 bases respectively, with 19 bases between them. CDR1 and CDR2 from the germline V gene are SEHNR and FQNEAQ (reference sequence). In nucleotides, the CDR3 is TGTGCCAGCAGCCACCCCCCACAGGGGGGGACTGGGGCCAACGTCCTGACTTTC. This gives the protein CASSHPPQGGTGANVLTF.

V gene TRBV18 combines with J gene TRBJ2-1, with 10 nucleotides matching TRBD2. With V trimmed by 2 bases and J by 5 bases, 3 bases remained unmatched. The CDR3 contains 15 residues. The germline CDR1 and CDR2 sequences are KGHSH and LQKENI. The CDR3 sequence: CASSPFSGRNNEQFF. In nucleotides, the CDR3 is TGTGCCAGCTCACCATTTAGCGGGAGGAACAATGAGCAGTTCTTC.

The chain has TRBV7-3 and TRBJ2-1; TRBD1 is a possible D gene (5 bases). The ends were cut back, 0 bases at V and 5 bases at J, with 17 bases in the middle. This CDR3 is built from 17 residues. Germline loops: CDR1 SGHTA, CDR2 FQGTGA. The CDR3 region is CASSLTPVGQGDNEQFF. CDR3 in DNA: TGTGCCAGCAGCTTAACGCCTGTTGGGCAAGGGGACAATGAGCAGTTCTTC. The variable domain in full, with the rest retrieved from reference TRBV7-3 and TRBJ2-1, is GAGVSQTPSNKVTEKGKYVELRCDPISGHTALYWYRQSLGQGPEFLIYFQGTGAADDSGLPNDRFFAVRPEGSVSTLKIQRTERGDSAVYLCASSLTPVGQGDNEQFFGPGTRLTVL.

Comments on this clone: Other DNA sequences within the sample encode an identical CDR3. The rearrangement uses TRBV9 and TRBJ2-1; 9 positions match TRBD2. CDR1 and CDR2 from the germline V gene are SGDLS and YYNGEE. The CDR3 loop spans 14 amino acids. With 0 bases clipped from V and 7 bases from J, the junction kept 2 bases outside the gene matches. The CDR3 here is CASSVVSGSNEQFF. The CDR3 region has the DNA TGTGCCAGCAGCGTAGTTAGCGGGAGTAATGAGCAGTTCTTC. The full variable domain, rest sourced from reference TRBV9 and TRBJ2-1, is DSGVTQTPKHLITATGQRVTLRCSPRSGDLSVYWYQQSLDQGLQFLIQYYNGEERAKGNILERFSAQQFPDLHSELNLSSLELGDSALYFCASSVVSGSNEQFFGPGTRLTVL.

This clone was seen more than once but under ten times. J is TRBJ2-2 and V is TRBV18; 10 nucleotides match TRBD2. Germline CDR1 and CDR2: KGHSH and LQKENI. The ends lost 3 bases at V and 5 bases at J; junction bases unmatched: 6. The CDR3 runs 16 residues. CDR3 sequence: CASSPPSGRSTGELFF. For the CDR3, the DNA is TGTGCCAGCTCACCTCCTAGCGGGAGATCTACCGGGGAGCTGTTTTTT.

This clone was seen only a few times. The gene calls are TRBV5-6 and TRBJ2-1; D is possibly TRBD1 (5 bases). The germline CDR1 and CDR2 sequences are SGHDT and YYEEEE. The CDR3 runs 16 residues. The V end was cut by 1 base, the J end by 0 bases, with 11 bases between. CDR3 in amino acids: CASSLIGQGSYNEQFF. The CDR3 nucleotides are TGTGCCAGCAGCTTGATAGGGCAGGGCTCCTACAATGAGCAGTTCTTC.

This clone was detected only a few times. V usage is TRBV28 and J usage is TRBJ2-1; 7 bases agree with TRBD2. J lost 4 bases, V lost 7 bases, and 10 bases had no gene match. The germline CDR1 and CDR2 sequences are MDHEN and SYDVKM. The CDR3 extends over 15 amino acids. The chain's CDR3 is CASNVLASGYNEQFF. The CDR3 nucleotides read TGTGCCAGCAACGTCCTGGCTAGCGGATACAATGAGCAGTTCTTC.

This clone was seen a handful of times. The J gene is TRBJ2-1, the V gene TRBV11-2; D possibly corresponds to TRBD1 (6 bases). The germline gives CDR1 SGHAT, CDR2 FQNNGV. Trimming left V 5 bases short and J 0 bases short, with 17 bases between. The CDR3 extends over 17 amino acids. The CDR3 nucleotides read TGTGCCAGCAGCGGGTTACAGGGAAGGAGCTCCTACAATGAGCAGTTCTTC. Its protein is CASSGLQGRSSYNEQFF.

The CDR3: CASSSIRGSGETQYF. DNA of the CDR3: TGTGCCAGCAGCAGCATCAGGGGGTCGGGAGAGACCCAGTACTTC. The chain carries TRBV5-4 and TRBJ2-5, with 7 bases lining up with TRBD1. The germline CDR1 and CDR2 sequences are SGHNT and YYREEE (reference sequence). There are 15 residues in the CDR3. J gave up 4 bases and V 4 bases, and 10 bases lay outside the gene matches.

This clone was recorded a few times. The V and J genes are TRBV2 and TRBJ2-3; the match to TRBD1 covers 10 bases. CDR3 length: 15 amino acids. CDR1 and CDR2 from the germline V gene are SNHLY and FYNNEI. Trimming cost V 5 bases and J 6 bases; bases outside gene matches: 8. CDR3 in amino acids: CASSIGTGVPDTQYF. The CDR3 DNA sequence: TGTGCCAGCAGTATCGGGACAGGGGTTCCCGATACGCAGTATTTT.

CDR3 region: CASSLTPGSYEQYF. CDR3 nucleotide sequence: TGTGCCAGCAGCTTAACTCCGGGGTCCTACGAGCAGTACTTC. The V and J genes are TRBV7-3 and TRBJ2-7; maybe TRBD2 (5 bases). V lost 0 bases and J lost 1, with 7 bases in between. From germline, CDR1 is SGHTA and CDR2 FQGTGA. CDR3 size: 14 residues.

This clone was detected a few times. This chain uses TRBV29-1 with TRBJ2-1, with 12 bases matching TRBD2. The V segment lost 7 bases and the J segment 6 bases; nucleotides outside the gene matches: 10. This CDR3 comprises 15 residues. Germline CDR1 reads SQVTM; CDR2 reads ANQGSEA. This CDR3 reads CSAGPTSGRSNEQFF. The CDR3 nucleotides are TGCAGCGCCGGACCGACTAGCGGGAGATCCAATGAGCAGTTCTTC.

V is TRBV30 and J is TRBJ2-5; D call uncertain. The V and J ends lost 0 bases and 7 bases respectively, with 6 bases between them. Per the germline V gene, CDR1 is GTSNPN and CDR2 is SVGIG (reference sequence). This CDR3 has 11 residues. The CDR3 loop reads CAWSVLRTQYF. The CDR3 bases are TGTGCCTGGAGTGTACTGAGGACCCAGTACTTC.

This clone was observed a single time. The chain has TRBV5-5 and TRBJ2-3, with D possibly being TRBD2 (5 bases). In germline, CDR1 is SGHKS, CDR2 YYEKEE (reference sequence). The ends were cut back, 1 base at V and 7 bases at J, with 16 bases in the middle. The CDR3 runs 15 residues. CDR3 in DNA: TGTGCCAGCAGCTTGTTTTCCGGGGATAGCAATACGCAGTATTTT. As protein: CASSLFSGDSNTQYF.

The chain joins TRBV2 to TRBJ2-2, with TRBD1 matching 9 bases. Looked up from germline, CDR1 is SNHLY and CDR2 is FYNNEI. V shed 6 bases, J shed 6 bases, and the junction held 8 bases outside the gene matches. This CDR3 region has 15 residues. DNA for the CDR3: TGTGCCAGCAGGGCAGAGACAGGGGGTTCCGGGGAGCTGTTTTTT. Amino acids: CASRAETGGSGELFF.

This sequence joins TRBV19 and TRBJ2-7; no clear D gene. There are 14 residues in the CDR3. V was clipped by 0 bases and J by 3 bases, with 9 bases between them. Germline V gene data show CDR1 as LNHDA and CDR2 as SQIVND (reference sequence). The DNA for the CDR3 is TGTGCCAGTAGTATAGATTTCGAGTTCTACGAGCAGTACTTC. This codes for CASSIDFEFYEQYF.